This TCR beta chain was retrieved from a study of CD8+ T cells in alopecia areata. V lost 0 bases and J 1 base, leaving 9 bases between the germline ends. The CDR3 contains 16 residues. Germline values: CDR1 MNHNY, CDR2 SVGAGI (reference sequence). RNA was isolated and reverse transcribed to cDNA, the sequencing template. Here immunoSEQ multiplex PCR was the method, and the copy in TCRdb shows in-frame clones only, minus some. Found here are 85,000 to 110,000 clones, 85% to 90% of them singletons; the top ten hold 11%. The treatment: oral pan-JAK inhibitor, 5-10 mg twice daily. This clone was observed a handful of times.

This specimen consisted of CD8+ T cells sorted from blood, obtained around week 34, from a patient treated with tofacitinib. This receptor was identified in a human donor with alopecia areata. The chain uses TRBV6-6 and TRBJ2-2; D is unclear. The CDR3 region is CASSYSETLNTGELFF. The CDR3 DNA follows: TGTGCCAGCAGTTACTCCGAGACATTGAACACCGGGGAGCTGTTTTTT.